Below are 9 T cell receptor beta chains sequenced from a single sample in a study of cytomegalovirus exposure and HLA in healthy donors. Sequenced by immunoSEQ multiplex PCR; TCRdb stores in-frame clones only, minus some. The data contain nearly 200,000 clones, roughly 82% of them singletons. Sequencing input: PBMCs. The origin of the receptors is a woman in her 30s in good health and CMV-seropositive.

The chain joins TRBV18 to TRBJ1-5; 7 bases line up with TRBD1. The CDR3 loop spans 15 amino acids. V lost 2 bases to trimming and J lost 7 bases; unmatched junction nucleotides: 8. CDR1 is KGHSH and CDR2 is LQKENI in the germline V gene. CDR3 nucleotides: TGTGCCAGCTCACCATCAGGGACAGCCGGGCAGCCCCAGCATTTT. This codes for CASSPSGTAGQPQHF.

J is TRBJ2-1 and V is TRBV27; 7 bases agree with TRBD2. Germline V gene sequence: CDR1 MNHEY, CDR2 SMNVEV (reference sequence). V shed 4 bases, J shed 4 bases, and the junction held 7 bases outside the gene matches. The CDR3 runs to 15 residues. CDR3 in amino acids: CASSWASGLYNEQFF. In DNA form, the CDR3 reads TGTGCCAGCAGTTGGGCTAGCGGTCTTTACAATGAGCAGTTCTTC.

The sample holds a few counts of this clone. This chain joins TRBV7-3 and TRBJ1-2; 8 bases align to TRBD1. CDR1 is SGHTA, CDR2 FQGTGA, per germline. V lost 6 bases to trimming and J lost 5 bases; unmatched junction nucleotides: 5. CDR3 length: 13 amino acids. The CDR3 sequence is CASSLDRGYGYTF. The CDR3 DNA is TGTGCCAGCAGTCTCGACAGGGGATATGGCTACACCTTC.

The chain combines TRBV4-1 with TRBJ1-2; 9 bases map to TRBD1. Trimming took 4 bases from V and 3 from J; bases not matched to a gene: 6. This CDR3 has 15 residues. In germline, CDR1 is MGHRA, CDR2 YSYEKL. The CDR3 sequence: CASSPRQGEDYGYTF. The CDR3, as DNA: TGCGCCAGCAGCCCCCGACAGGGGGAGGACTATGGCTACACCTTC.

This chain joins TRBV5-1 and TRBJ1-2; D call uncertain. With 0 bases removed from V and 6 bases from J, the gap between germline ends came to 6 bases. Per the germline V gene, CDR1 is SGHRS and CDR2 is YFSETQ. The CDR3 is 12 amino acids. The CDR3 sequence is CASSLDVNGYTF. As DNA, the CDR3 is TGCGCCAGCAGCTTGGATGTCAATGGCTACACCTTC.

The gene calls are TRBV10-1 and TRBJ2-2, with 13 bases matching TRBD2. J gave up 3 bases and V 5 bases, and 3 bases lay outside the gene matches. This CDR3 is built from 16 residues. Germline V gives CDR1 WNHNN, CDR2 SYGVQD (reference sequence). For the CDR3, the DNA is TGCGCCAGCAGTACTAGCGGGAGGGTAGACACCGGGGAGCTGTTTTTT. Protein sequence: CASSTSGRVDTGELFF.

The V gene is TRBV9, the J gene TRBJ1-2; 10 bases agree with TRBD1. The J segment lost 5 bases and the V segment lost 0 bases, leaving 4 bases of the junction unmatched. The CDR3 is 15 amino acids. Per germline, CDR1 SGDLS and CDR2 YYNGEE. CDR3: CASSVAGTGVYGYTF. The CDR3 coding sequence is TGTGCCAGCAGCGTAGCGGGGACAGGGGTGTATGGCTACACCTTC.

The chain employs TRBV2 and TRBJ2-2; the D gene is possibly TRBD1 (5 bases). The V end was cut by 3 bases, the J end by 0 bases, with 17 bases between. The CDR3 loop spans 18 amino acids. Germline V gene data show CDR1 as SNHLY and CDR2 as FYNNEI. CDR3 residues: CASSDSVRGDANTGELFF. CDR3 nucleotides: TGTGCCAGCAGTGATTCCGTTAGGGGTGATGCGAACACCGGGGAGCTGTTTTTT.

The DNA of the CDR3 is TGTGCCAGCAGCCCCGGACAGGGCCCCGGGCCCCAGCATTTT. Protein sequence: CASSPGQGPGPQHF. The rearrangement uses TRBV28 and TRBJ1-5, with 8 nucleotides matching TRBD1. In germline, CDR1 is MDHEN, CDR2 SYDVKM. The CDR3 runs 14 residues. V lost 6 bases and J lost 9; bases outside the gene matches: 10. Full variable domain (outside the CDR3, taken from reference TRBV28 and TRBJ1-5): DVKVTQSSRYLVKRTGEKVFLECVQDMDHENMFWYRQDPGLGLRLIYFSYDVKMKEKGDIPEGYSVSREKKERFSLILESASTNQTSMYLCASSPGQGPGPQHFGDGTRLSIL.